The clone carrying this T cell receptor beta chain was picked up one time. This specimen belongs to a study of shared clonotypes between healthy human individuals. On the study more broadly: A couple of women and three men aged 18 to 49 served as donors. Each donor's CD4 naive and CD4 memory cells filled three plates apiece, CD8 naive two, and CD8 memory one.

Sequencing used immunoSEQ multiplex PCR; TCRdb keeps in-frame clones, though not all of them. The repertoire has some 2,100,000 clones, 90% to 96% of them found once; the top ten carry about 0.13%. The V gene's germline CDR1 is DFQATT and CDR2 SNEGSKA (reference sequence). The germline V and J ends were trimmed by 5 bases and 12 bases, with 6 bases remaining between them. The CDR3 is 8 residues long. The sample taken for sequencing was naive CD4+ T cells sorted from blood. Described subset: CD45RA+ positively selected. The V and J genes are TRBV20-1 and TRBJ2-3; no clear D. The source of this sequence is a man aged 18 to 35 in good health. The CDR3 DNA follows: TGCAGTGCTTCCCCTCAGTATTTT. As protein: CSASPQYF.